These 23 T cell receptor beta chains were all obtained from the same sample, sequenced in a study of regulatory T cells in long-lasting Graves disease. In building TCR beta libraries, iRepertoire HTBI primers were used together with Arm-PCR of CDR3 regions. TCRdb reprocessed the multiplex PCR reads via MiXCR and lists one record per CDR3 protein. The sample has about 420,000 distinct CDR3 sequences, around 17% seen once; the top ten hold around 23%. Noted time point: newly diagnosed GD, antithyroid drugs for less than 3 months. The TCR library was made from RNA that had been extracted from PBMCs in TRIzol. The same sample was also studied in work on T cells in Graves' hyperthyroidism and ophthalmopathy.

The sequencing here drew on peripheral blood mononuclear cells (PBMCs), taken at new diagnosis, from a patient treated with antithyroid drugs. These receptors all stem from a woman under 30 with Graves disease.

This clonotype was seen more than once but under ten times. V usage is TRBV25-1 and J usage is TRBJ1-5; D unclear. This CDR3 is built from 13 residues. From germline, CDR1 is MGHDK and CDR2 SYGVNS. Trimming shortened V by 5 bases and J by 3 bases, and 8 bases separated the two germline ends. The DNA for the CDR3 is TGTGCCAGCAGTCCGGGAACCAATCAGCCCCAGCATTTT. This encodes CASSPGTNQPQHF.

This clonotype showed up just a few times. A much larger clone is a single base away; this may be a read error. The CDR3 region has the DNA TGTGCCAGCAGTGAAGTCGAGACCCTGTACTTC. This gives the protein CASSEVETLYF. This sequence joins TRBV6-1 and TRBJ2-5; D remains ambiguous. Germline-derived CDR1 and CDR2 are MNHNS and SASEGT. This CDR3 spans 11 amino acids.

This clonotype was counted ten times or more. The chain is built from TRBV20-1 and TRBJ2-1; the D gene is possibly TRBD2 (6 bases). V gave up 3 bases and J gave up 9 bases, with 18 bases separating them. The CDR3 covers 14 residues. Germline V gene lookup returns CDR1 DFQATT and CDR2 SNEGSKA (reference sequence). The CDR3 spells CSARPWVAGSEQFF. The CDR3 DNA reads as TGCAGTGCTAGGCCGTGGGTGGCGGGGTCTGAGCAGTTCTTC.

This chain joins TRBV11-3 and TRBJ2-7, with a weak D call TRBD2 (7 bases). The CDR3 totals 15 residues. Trimming took off 6 bases at V and 3 bases at J, with 18 bases between the two ends. Germline V CDR1 and CDR2: SGHNT, YENEEA. DNA for the CDR3: TGTGCCAGCAGAAGGAGCGGGACAACACGCTACGAGCAGTACTTC. Its protein product is CASRRSGTTRYEQYF.

The sample holds many counts of this clonotype. The chain uses TRBV12-3 or TRBV12-4 and TRBJ2-3; no reliable D call. This CDR3 has 13 amino acids. With 6 bases removed from V and 2 bases from J, the gap between germline ends came to 9 bases. The CDR3 protein is CASRPGATDTQYF. The DNA for the CDR3 is TGTGCCAGCAGACCGGGCGCCACAGATACGCAGTATTTT.

CDR3 coding DNA: TGCAGCGTTGGTCTAGCGGGAGCTTACGAGCAGTACTTC. It codes for CSVGLAGAYEQYF. The chain has TRBV29-1 and TRBJ2-7; 10 bases are a match to TRBD2. In germline, CDR1 is SQVTM, CDR2 ANQGSEA. Trimming at V came to 4 bases and at J to 4 bases, leaving 4 bases not matched to a gene. This CDR3 comprises 13 residues.

The V gene is TRBV12-3 or TRBV12-4, the J gene TRBJ2-2; D not resolved. V lost 6 bases, J lost 0 bases, and 14 bases lay in between. The CDR3 consists of 16 residues. The CDR3 DNA reads TGTGCCAGCAGCCCCGTGGACCGAACGAACACCGGGGAGCTGTTTTTT. Translating gives CASSPVDRTNTGELFF.

The chain carries TRBV3-1 and TRBJ2-7; either TRBD1 or TRBD2 may fit D (6 bases each). Germline V lookup: CDR1 LGHDT, CDR2 YNNKEL (reference sequence). V was shortened by 8 bases and J by 9 bases, with 26 bases between the two germline ends. The CDR3 length is 15 residues. CDR3 amino acids: CASGGRTERSRAQYF. DNA for the CDR3: TGTGCCAGCGGGGGGCGTACCGAACGATCGAGGGCGCAGTACTTC.

The gene calls are TRBV29-1 and TRBJ2-1; either TRBD1 or TRBD2 may supply D (5 bases each). V lost 3 bases and J lost 2, with 8 bases in between. Germline CDR1 reads SQVTM; CDR2 reads ANQGSEA. The CDR3 spans 13 residues. The CDR3 DNA sequence: TGCAGCGTTGACGGGACCACCTACAATGAGCAGTTCTTC. It is translated as CSVDGTTYNEQFF.

The V and J genes are TRBV19 and TRBJ2-2, with TRBD1 identical over 9 bases. J lost 6 bases, V lost 9 bases, and 8 bases had no gene match. CDR1 and CDR2 from the germline V gene are LNHDA and SQIVND (reference sequence). This CDR3 has 14 amino acids. The CDR3 loop is CASTRTGVAGELFF. CDR3 nucleotides: TGTGCCAGCACGAGGACAGGGGTGGCCGGGGAGCTGTTTTTT.

The chain is built from TRBV7-3 and TRBJ1-1, with D tentatively TRBD1 (5 bases). There are 14 residues in the CDR3. In germline, CDR1 is SGHTA, CDR2 FQGTGA. Trimming took off 4 bases at V and 6 bases at J, with 15 bases between the two ends. The CDR3 region has the DNA TGTGCCAGCAGCTCGGGACTCCTTGACGCTGAAGCTTTCTTT. Amino acids: CASSSGLLDAEAFF.

This clonotype was recorded a few times. This chain connects TRBV20-1 to TRBJ2-7, with D possibly TRBD2 on 6 matching bases. The V gene's germline CDR1 is DFQATT and CDR2 SNEGSKA (reference sequence). Deletions cut 7 bases from V and 6 bases from J, with 22 bases between. The CDR3 is 14 amino acids. The CDR3 is CSVQARSLEGEQYF. CDR3 sequence (DNA): TGCAGTGTGCAGGCTAGGTCGTTGGAGGGCGAGCAGTACTTC.

The chain employs TRBV12-3 or TRBV12-4 and TRBJ1-5; 12 bases map to TRBD1. The CDR3 loop spans 13 amino acids. V was pared by 6 bases and J by 7 bases, with 1 base of the junction left unmatched. This chain's CDR3 is CASRGTGGQPQHF. Written as DNA, the CDR3 is TGTGCCAGCAGGGGGACAGGGGGCCAGCCCCAGCATTTT.

This clonotype appeared a few times. The V and J genes are TRBV25-1 and TRBJ2-5; D possibly corresponds to TRBD2 (6 bases). The V gene lost 4 bases and the J gene lost 2 bases, with 11 bases spanning the gap. CDR3 length: 14 amino acids. Germline V gene lookup returns CDR1 MGHDK and CDR2 SYGVNS. The CDR3 sequence is CASSGWGVQETQYF. CDR3 DNA: TGTGCCAGCAGTGGATGGGGGGTTCAAGAGACCCAGTACTTC. Looking up the rest from reference TRBV25-1 and TRBJ2-5 gives the full variable domain: EADIYQTPRYLVIGTGKKITLECSQTMGHDKMYWYQQDPGMELHLIHYSYGVNSTEKGDLSSESTVSRIRTEHFPLTLESARPSHTSQYLCASSGWGVQETQYFGPGTRLLVL.

V gene TRBV5-1 combines with J gene TRBJ2-1, with 9 bases aligning to TRBD1. Trimming removed 6 bases from V and 3 bases from J; junction bases left unmatched: 16. This CDR3 has 18 amino acids. The V gene's germline CDR1 is SGHRS and CDR2 YFSETQ. The CDR3 DNA reads TGCGCCAGCAAAAAAGGGGGGTTGGGGACAGGGAGCTACAATGAGCAGTTCTTC. Translated: CASKKGGLGTGSYNEQFF.

Comment on this clonotype: This may stem from a read error, because a much larger clone lies one nucleotide away. The rearrangement uses TRBV28 and TRBJ2-3; tentatively, D is TRBD2 (5 bases). Near its end, the DNA agrees better with TRBJ2-1, so the J call may be wrong. CDR3 length equals 13 residues. Per the germline V gene, CDR1 is MDHEN and CDR2 is SYDVKM. The CDR3 region has the DNA TGTGCCAGCACTCCTGGAGGCCTCTACGAGCAGTTCTTC. Translated: CASTPGGLYEQFF.

This clonotype came up a few times. The rearrangement links TRBV19 to TRBJ1-6; 7 nucleotides agree with TRBD1. With 8 bases clipped from V and 7 bases from J, the junction kept 23 bases outside the gene matches. CDR3 length: 19 amino acids. From germline, CDR1 is LNHDA and CDR2 SQIVND (reference sequence). In DNA form, the CDR3 reads TGTGCCAGTCAACCCGCAACGACCTTCACGGGGACAGAAAATTCACCCCTCCACTTT. It codes for CASQPATTFTGTENSPLHF.

This clonotype was seen a handful of times. The chain combines TRBV28 with TRBJ2-4, with D maybe TRBD1 (6 bases). Germline CDR1 and CDR2: MDHEN and SYDVKM. The CDR3 has 17 residues. V lost 5 bases, J lost 3 bases, and 20 bases lay in between. CDR3: CASSQQGSGEVKNIQYF. As DNA, the CDR3 is TGTGCCAGCAGTCAGCAGGGGAGTGGTGAAGTCAAAAACATTCAGTACTTC.

This clonotype has a handful of counts. The genes are TRBV7-2 and TRBJ2-3; D not resolved. This CDR3 has 14 amino acids. V gave up 0 bases and J gave up 4 bases, with 8 bases separating them. Germline CDR1 SGHTA, CDR2 FQGNSA. For the CDR3, the DNA is TGTGCCAGCAGCTTAGCGGTAGGGCCAGATACGCAGTATTTT. Its protein product is CASSLAVGPDTQYF.

The chain uses TRBV7-3 and TRBJ2-3; TRBD1 aligns across 7 bases. The CDR3 covers 14 residues. In germline, CDR1 is SGHTA, CDR2 FQGTGA. V gave up 2 bases and J gave up 3 bases; unmatched junction bases: 2. DNA for the CDR3: TGTGCCAGCAGCTTAGGGGGACAGACAGATACGCAGTATTTT. Translated, it gives CASSLGGQTDTQYF.

This clonotype was counted only a few times. V and J are TRBV4-1 and TRBJ2-7; perhaps TRBD1 as D (5 bases). V was cut by 0 bases and J by 1 base, with 10 bases left in between. CDR3 length equals 15 residues. From germline, CDR1 is MGHRA and CDR2 YSYEKL. DNA of the CDR3: TGCGCCAGCAGCCAAGAATCCAGGGAATCCTACGAGCAGTACTTC. As protein: CASSQESRESYEQYF.

This clonotype was seen more than once but under ten times. The genes are TRBV5-6 and TRBJ1-1, with TRBD1 matching over 9 bases. Per the germline V gene, CDR1 is SGHDT and CDR2 is YYEEEE. The V gene end was trimmed by 5 bases and the J gene end by 5 bases; junction bases not matched to a gene: 7. The length of the CDR3 is 14 residues. As DNA, the CDR3 is TGTGCCAGCAGTTCCGGGACAGGGTGGACTGAAGCTTTCTTT. It yields the protein CASSSGTGWTEAFF.

This clonotype was counted at least ten times. The V gene is TRBV20-1, the J gene TRBJ2-1; 11 nucleotides line up with TRBD2. The V and J ends lost 0 bases and 2 bases, in that order; junction bases with no gene match: 6. The CDR3 extends over 17 amino acids. CDR1 and CDR2 from the germline V gene are DFQATT and SNEGSKA (reference sequence). CDR3 DNA sequence: TGCAGTGCTAGAGATTATTCGACTAGCGGGACCTACAATGAGCAGTTCTTC. It specifies CSARDYSTSGTYNEQFF.